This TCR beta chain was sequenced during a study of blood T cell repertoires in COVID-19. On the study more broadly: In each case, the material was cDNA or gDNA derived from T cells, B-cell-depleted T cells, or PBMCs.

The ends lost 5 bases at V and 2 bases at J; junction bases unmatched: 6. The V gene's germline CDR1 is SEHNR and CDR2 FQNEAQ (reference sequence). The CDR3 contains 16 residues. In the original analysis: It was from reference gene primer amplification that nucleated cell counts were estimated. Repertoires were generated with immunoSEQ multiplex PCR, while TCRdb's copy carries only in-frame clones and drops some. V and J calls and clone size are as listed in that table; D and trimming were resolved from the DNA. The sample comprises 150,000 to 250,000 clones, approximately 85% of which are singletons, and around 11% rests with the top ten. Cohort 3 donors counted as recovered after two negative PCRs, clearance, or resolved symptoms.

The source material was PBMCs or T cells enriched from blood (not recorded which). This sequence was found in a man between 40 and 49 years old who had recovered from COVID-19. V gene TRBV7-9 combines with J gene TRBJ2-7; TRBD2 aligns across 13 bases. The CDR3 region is CASSALLAGGPYEQYV. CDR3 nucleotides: TGTGCCAGCAGCGCCCTACTAGCGGGAGGGCCCTACGAGCAGTACGTC.